A selection of T cell receptor beta chains follows, all from one sample in a study of tumor-infiltrating lymphocytes in localized non-small cell lung cancer. Method: immunoSEQ multiplex PCR; TCRdb's copy keeps in-frame clones and lacks some. Among 7,300 or so clones listed, under 80% were seen once. The sequenced sample was uninvolved lung tissue not adjacent to the tumor. The source of these receptors is a human donor with non-small cell lung cancer. Both conserved end residues are part of each CDR3. D genes are given only for firm matches. Clone size is shown for a subset of rows, as once, few, many or a class of expanded clone.

J | size | V | D | CDR3 | DNA
TRBJ2-7 | - | TRBV6-1 | - | CASSEDEGGLGKQYF | TGTGCCAGCAGTGAAGACGAGGGGGGGCTCGGCAAGCAGTACTTC
TRBJ1-1 | medium-sized | TRBV11-3 | TRBD1 | CASSSPGQLMNTEAFF | TGTGCCAGCAGCTCCCCGGGACAGCTAATGAACACTGAAGCTTTCTTT
TRBJ1-5 | - | TRBV5-8 | - | CASSYGQGTSNQPQHF | TGTGCCAGCAGCTATGGCCAGGGGACCAGCAATCAGCCCCAGCATTTT
TRBJ1-1 | - | TRBV30 | - | CAWSGQYEAFF | TGTGCCTGGAGCGGACAGTATGAAGCTTTCTTT
TRBJ2-2 | once | TRBV6-5 | - | CASSQQGGGTGELFF | TGTGCCAGCAGTCAACAGGGAGGTGGCACCGGGGAGCTGTTTTTT
TRBJ1-5 | - | TRBV30 | - | CAWSSLVSNQPQHF | TGTGCCTGGAGTTCTTTGGTGAGCAATCAGCCCCAGCATTTT
TRBJ2-7 | few | TRBV4-1 | - | CASSSLGPTSNEQYF | TGCGCCAGCAGCTCCCTAGGCCCGACCAGCAACGAGCAGTACTTC
TRBJ2-1 | - | TRBV30 | TRBD2 | CAWTGLAPVNEQFF | TGTGCCTGGACGGGACTAGCGCCGGTCAATGAGCAGTTCTTC
TRBJ1-1 | few | TRBV4-1 | - | CASSHGETEAFF | TGCGCCAGCAGCCACGGGGAAACTGAAGCTTTCTTT
TRBJ1-2 | - | TRBV5-8 | TRBD1 | CASSLGTGGYGYTF | TGTGCCAGCAGCTTGGGGACAGGGGGCTATGGCTACACCTTC
TRBJ2-5 | - | TRBV7-8 | - | CASTLGGETQYF | TGTGCCAGCACGTTAGGGGGAGAGACCCAGTACTTC
TRBJ1-1 | - | TRBV4-2 | - | CASSQGQMNTEAFF | TGTGCCAGCAGCCAAGGACAGATGAACACTGAAGCTTTCTTT